This T cell receptor (beta chain) was recorded in a study of shared clonotypes between healthy human individuals. Study observations and caveats: Non-shared clonotypes had lower generation probabilities than clonotypes shared by all four sorted-subset donors. Sharing across four donors was highest in naive CD4 (about 5%) and lowest in memory CD8 (approximately 0.4%). Measured sharing among donors was expected to vary with sequencing depth.

Notes on this clone: Its antigen is unknown.

Method: immunoSEQ multiplex PCR; TCRdb's copy keeps in-frame clones and lacks some. The sample shows 1,100,000 or so clones, about 80% of them seen only once. Trimming cost V 4 bases and J 5 bases, with 8 bases left between them. The germline V gene encodes CDR1 SNHLY and CDR2 FYNNEI. The CDR3 sequence is 13 residues long. The clonotype was recovered from a man aged 18-30 years in good health. Some clones in this sample may be carry-over from other donors' samples. Sequenced: memory CD4+ T cells from PBMCs. Indicated subset: CD45RA-negative fraction. V usage is TRBV2 and J usage is TRBJ1-4; TRBD1 might be the D (5 bases). The CDR3 coding sequence is TGTGCCAGCAGTGGGCAGGGAAATGAAAAACTGTTTTTT. This sequence encodes CASSGQGNEKLFF.